The TCR beta chain under discussion was sequenced for a study of cytomegalovirus exposure and HLA in healthy donors. Trimming stripped 3 bases from V and 4 bases from J, with 13 bases between. Germline assignment: CDR1 KGHSH and CDR2 LQKENI. This CDR3 has 15 amino acids. 60 Vbeta and 13 Jbeta primers were used in PCR. Clones were sequenced by immunoSEQ multiplex PCR, and TCRdb holds only the in-frame ones, with some missing. Its table lists approximately 40,000 clones. The sequencing input was PBMCs. The origin of this receptor is a human donor in good health. The chain uses TRBV18 and TRBJ2-1; D is possibly TRBD2 (5 bases). The CDR3 nucleotides read TGTGCCAGCTCACCCCGGGAAAGCCCTTACAATGAGCAGTTCTTC. Protein: CASSPRESPYNEQFF.